The source of this TCR beta chain is a study of cytomegalovirus exposure and HLA in healthy donors (dated by TCRdb to about 2017). Study-level background: An earlier analysis of roughly 630 of the donors reported about 250 Gb of sequence data and 100 million to 140 million unique TCR beta sequences from 190 million or so T cells. About 310 gigabases of sequencing data and 70 million to 100 million unique TCR sequences were included in an early release covering roughly 600 HLA-typed donors. Of the roughly 410 genotyped donors, 65% to 90% were placed in the genetic ancestry cluster associated with self-reported Caucasian donors. The study aimed to test whether signatures of past pathogen exposure could be identified by cataloging public T cell receptors. The study used immunosequencing to profile the T cell repertoires of around 600 subjects and linked those repertoires to cytomegalovirus serostatus. Besides the first cohort of approximately 710 subjects, a separate validation cohort made up of about 120 different subjects was used. To predict cytomegalovirus infection status, the study brought together high-throughput TCR immunosequencing, statistical association of individual TCRs with disease status, and machine learning. In a later analysis, previously published TCR beta repertoires from hundreds of donors were re-analyzed and high-resolution HLA genotyping was added so that TCR occurrence patterns could be studied. In the later analysis, no new phenotypic data were used to find candidate immune exposures; instead, reliance was placed on TCR beta sequences and their occurrence across donors. An earlier analysis of approximately 630 of the donors applied high-throughput TCR beta sequencing to assess whether each TCR beta V gene segment acted as functional or pseudogenic. Alongside the repertoire data, information on donor age, sex, ethnicity and CMV serostatus was compiled. In a later genetic analysis, genome-wide SNP genotypes for 398 of the 666 donors were used, and that subset was treated as a discovery cohort. All discovery cohort repertoires had been generated on a single sequencing platform. HLA typing included class I and class II loci at four-digit resolution. The number of typed donors differed by locus: 629-630 for A, B, C, DRB1 and DQB1; some 540 for DQA1; 600 to 610 for DPA1; and around 450 for DPB1. Five DR-DQ haplotypes were treated as single units for association and clustering because of strong linkage in the cohort. Among some 410 genotyped donors of the cohort, an average of about 240,000 unique TCR beta nucleotide sequences was sequenced per donor, of which about 18% were non-productive. Overall study outcomes, separate from this receptor: The study gave a list of 150 to 200 TCR beta chains associated with cytomegalovirus. In a later analysis, most CMV-associated TCR beta chains were found to appear HLA-restricted, with HLA associations seemingly driven largely by CMV exposure. Strong co-occurrence of HLA alleles, especially DR and DQ, made assigning TCR associations to individual alleles difficult. In a later analysis, TCR association rates were found to vary across HLA loci, with the most associated TCRs seen for DRB1 alleles and the fewest for HLA-C alleles. Sequencing depth was assumed to be roughly uniform across donors in the presence/absence analyses, though that assumption may not hold. A later analysis associated roughly 17,000 TCR beta sequences with specific HLA alleles at a false discovery rate of 0.05. According to a later genetic analysis, donors in an Asian-associated ancestry cluster had fewer N-insertions in productive TCRs than the approximately 700-donor mean. In an earlier analysis of about 540 of the donors, most TCR beta V segments were observed in productive rearrangements about 87% or about 30% of the time, broadly matching IMGT annotations. In a later analysis, HLA-associated TCR beta chains showed more clonal expansion and lower generation probabilities than non-associated chains that were equally common. The earlier analysis of approximately 590 of the donors excluded around 17 rarely observed V segments, including chromosome 9 orphons, because counts were too low. CMV serostatus was the only immune exposure information available for the cohort. The cohort was sequenced for TCR beta chains only, and without alpha or paired-chain data the features that could be detected were limited. A further reported finding was that TCR beta sequences accurately predicted the HLA-A and HLA-B alleles for most subjects in the first cohort. The classifier was reported to diagnose cytomegalovirus status with high specificity and sensitivity in both the original cohort and the validation cohort. A cluster of highly shared sequence variants was judged likely to be a technical artifact of the sequencing pipeline. In a later genetic analysis, a missense DCLRE1C variant was associated with V-gene and J-gene trimming of TCR beta chains, and the association was replicated in an independent cohort. It was suggested by the authors that the approach could potentially be generalized to other disease states and immunological phenotypes. Most TCR sequences were observed very rarely across donors, whereas some public TCRs were present in many individuals. Because HLA typing was missing for some donors at each locus, association tests included only the typed subset. According to a later analysis, parvovirus B19, influenza, CMV and Epstein-Barr virus appeared linked to several top co-occurrence clusters. Correlated functional status among segregating V segments might be attributable to linkage disequilibrium, but an unknown experimental factor could not be ruled out. A few of the identified cytomegalovirus-associated TCR beta chains were confirmed in vitro to be specific for cytomegalovirus antigens.

The cohort was made up of around 720 healthy bone marrow donors. All cohort members were sampled while nominally healthy, although unrecorded immune exposures were likely present. The donor tested CMV seropositive and was one of the 289 seropositive cohort members. A peripheral blood sample was collected from each donor, and TCR beta sequencing was performed on peripheral blood mononuclear cells. The Qiagen DNeasy Blood Extraction Kit was used to extract genomic DNA from the blood cell samples. The library relied on the immunoSEQ multiplex PCR assay. For the multiplex PCR, a mixture combining 60 forward primers for TCR Vbeta segments and 13 reverse primers for TCR Jbeta segments was used. A multiplex PCR assay on genomic DNA amplified the CDR3 region of rearranged TCR beta genes. The Illumina HiSeq System was used to sequence the amplified TCR beta libraries as 87-base-pair reads. The paper's data handling went like this. Across the 670 or so repertoires, a later analysis counted approximately 83 million unique TCR beta chains, 8.5 million to 12 million of which were shared by at least two donors. To remove PCR and sequencing errors, raw reads were error-corrected and collapsed into unique sequences using a nearest-neighbor algorithm that merged closely related sequences. CDR3 sequences were aligned to IMGT reference sequences to assign V, D and J gene segments. For a sequence to be retained, at least a six-nucleotide match to both a V gene segment and a J gene segment was required. Rearrangements were called productive when the CDR3 lacked stop codons and stayed in frame with V and J; all others were non-productive. Following IMGT convention, CDR3 was defined as the stretch from the second conserved V-encoded cysteine to the conserved J-encoded phenylalanine. In an earlier analysis of more than 550 of the donors, sequences lacking an unambiguous match to a single V gene segment were excluded. An earlier analysis of 587 of the donors called V segments functional above 56.7% productive rearrangements and segregating when the between-donor standard deviation exceeded 5%. A statistical classification framework was developed to diagnose cytomegalovirus status using the catalog of TCR beta chain sequences. A later analysis assigned V and J genes by comparing TCR nucleotide sequences with IMGT/GENE-DB human TR gene sequences. The TCRdist pipeline was used in a later analysis to assign CDR3 sequences and most-parsimonious VDJ recombination scenarios. In a later analysis, each TCR beta chain was defined by its CDR3 amino acid sequence together with its V-gene family, and reads lacking a unique V-gene family were excluded. In a later analysis, 450 to 600 highly shared, low-generation-probability nucleotide sequences were removed to address suspected cross-contamination and a sequencing artifact. In a later analysis, a clonal expansion index was calculated for each public chain from normalized within-repertoire ranks of inferred template counts. A later analysis computed generation probabilities with a VDJ recombination model fitted to out-of-frame rearrangements, and checked the results against IGoR. A later analysis scored TCR-TCR, TCR-HLA and TCR-CMV co-occurrence with hypergeometric tests, applying a repertoire-size bias correction to TCR pairs. False discovery rates were estimated in a later analysis by permuting HLA or CMV assignments 20 times. A later analysis grouped co-occurring TCRs with DBSCAN, adding TCRdist sequence similarity when clustering within HLA-allele-positive subsets. Co-occurrence clustering excluded repertoires with fewer than 30,000 or more than 120,000 public chains, plus five with anomalous nucleotide sharing. TCRdb took over this immuneACCESS table, retaining in-frame rearrangements with V and J assigned. Such tables are incomplete; in checked studies, under half of the missing clones stem from an unresolved V gene, and the remainder is unexplained. That table supplies the V and J calls and clone size; D and trimming were determined from the DNA. Recorded for this sample are 89,000 or so clones; about four fifths of them occurred a single time. The ten largest make up roughly 9.8% of the sample.

With respect to this clone: The antigen it binds to is not known. Nothing much larger sits one base from this clone, and base qualities are not available.

Sequencing was carried out using PBMCs. This receptor was identified in a man between 18 and 35 years old in good health and CMV-seropositive.

The DNA sequence is TGTGCCAGCAGTGGAGCGACAACTAGCAATCAGCCCCAGCATTTT. Its translation is CASSGATTSNQPQHF. The rearranged segments are TRBV2 and TRBJ1-5, with the D segment identity uncertain. CDR1 and CDR2 were assigned from the germline V gene as SNHLY and FYNNEI. Including the terminal cysteine and phenylalanine, the CDR3 comprises 15 residues. Only the CDR3 region is kept as DNA, spanning 45 bases read in frame from base 1. V is clipped by 4 bases and J by 0 bases, and the sequence between their germline boundaries is 10 bases long.